This passage covers 31 T cell receptor beta chains from one sample sequenced in a study of blood T cell repertoires in COVID-19. TCRdb's copy holds only in-frame clones and misses some; the assay was immunoSEQ multiplex PCR. The sample shows around 60,000 clones, about 88% of them seen only once. The specimen sequenced was peripheral blood. All receptors come from a man between 65 and 80 years old with acute or convalescent COVID-19.

This clone was observed a few times. The chain is built from TRBV19 and TRBJ1-5, with TRBD1 matching 8 bases. There are 15 residues in the CDR3. Losses at the gene ends were 8 bases for V and 2 bases for J; bases not matched to a gene: 8. Germline CDR1 and CDR2: LNHDA and SQIVND (reference sequence). Written as DNA, the CDR3 is TGTGCCAGTCGAGACAGGGGAACGGGCAATCAGCCCCAGCATTTT. It specifies CASRDRGTGNQPQHF.

This chain links TRBV11-2 with TRBJ1-2; the D gene is possibly TRBD1 (5 bases). Germline V gene lookup returns CDR1 SGHAT and CDR2 FQNNGV. The CDR3 spans 13 residues. Trimming removed 5 bases at V and 5 bases at J, with 12 bases between. The DNA of the CDR3 is TGTGCCAGCAGCACCCGACAGCTTTATGGCTACACCTTC. This sequence encodes CASSTRQLYGYTF.

This chain joins TRBV30 and TRBJ1-1, with a tentative D call TRBD1 (6 bases). The ends were cut back, 1 base at V and 2 bases at J, with 8 bases in the middle. The V gene's germline CDR1 is GTSNPN and CDR2 SVGIG (reference sequence). The CDR3 spans 13 residues. The CDR3 loop is CAWSAQGNTEAFF. CDR3 in DNA: TGTGCCTGGAGTGCACAGGGAAACACTGAAGCTTTCTTT.

This clone is labeled as medium-sized. Relative to the germline gene, one junction end is altered; a read error may explain this. The J gene is TRBJ1-2, the V gene TRBV7-9, with 7 bases aligning to TRBD1. The V gene's germline CDR1 is SEHNR and CDR2 FQNEAQ (reference sequence). The CDR3 is 11 residues long. The DNA of the CDR3 is TGTGCCAGCAGCCCAGGGACAGCAAATCACTTC. It yields the protein CASSPGTANHF.

The chain joins TRBV14 to TRBJ2-6, with D possibly being TRBD2 (6 bases). The CDR3 loop spans 19 amino acids. V shed 1 base and J shed 0 bases, with 16 bases lying between them. Germline CDR1 and CDR2: SGHDN and FVKESK. The CDR3 region has the DNA TGTGCCAGCAGCCAAGGCGTGTGGGGGGAGCTCTCTGGGGCCAACGTCCTGACTTTC. Protein: CASSQGVWGELSGANVLTF.

As concerns this clone: The DNA is left out, because the CDR3 cannot be placed on it with certainty; the CDR3 is given as TCRdb lists it. The rearrangement uses TRBV7-6 and TRBJ1-3; TRBD1 is the table's D call and was not checked against the DNA. The germline V gene has CDR1 SGHVS and CDR2 FNYEAQ. The CDR3 extends over 18 residues, inclusive of both ends. CDR3 residues: CASSFGPGHRSGGNTIYF.

V is TRBV19 and J is TRBJ1-6; 8 positions agree with TRBD1. Germline CDR1 and CDR2: LNHDA and SQIVND (reference sequence). V dropped 3 bases and J dropped 7; count of bases not matched to a gene: 8. The CDR3 length is 16 residues. CDR3 in amino acids: CASSIDGQGANSPLHF. The DNA of the CDR3 is TGTGCCAGTAGTATTGACGGACAGGGCGCAAATTCACCCCTCCACTTT.

The rearrangement joins TRBV19 to TRBJ2-3, with D possibly being TRBD1 (5 bases). The V and J ends lost 6 bases and 4 bases respectively, with 14 bases between them. Germline V gene data show CDR1 as LNHDA and CDR2 as SQIVND (reference sequence). The CDR3 is 14 amino acids. The CDR3 DNA is TGTGCCAGTAGGTCCCTCAGGGCCCCAGATACGCAGTATTTT. Protein sequence: CASRSLRAPDTQYF.

The chain combines TRBV19 with TRBJ2-6; 7 bases line up with TRBD1. This CDR3 has 18 amino acids. J was trimmed by 1 base and V by 4 bases; bases with no gene match: 10. Germline-derived CDR1 and CDR2 are LNHDA and SQIVND (reference sequence). This CDR3 is CASSSWDSSKSGANVLTF. CDR3 nucleotide sequence: TGTGCCAGTAGTAGCTGGGACAGTTCAAAATCTGGGGCCAACGTCCTGACTTTC.

The J gene is TRBJ1-1, the V gene TRBV19, with 7 bases identical to TRBD1. Germline assignment: CDR1 LNHDA and CDR2 SQIVND (reference sequence). The CDR3 is made up of 14 amino acids. V trimming: 7 bases; J trimming: 3 bases; junction bases outside the gene matches: 8. The CDR3 region is CASMTTGRYTEAFF. The CDR3 coding sequence is TGTGCCAGTATGACGACAGGGAGATACACTGAAGCTTTCTTT.

The chain recombines TRBV5-1 with TRBJ2-2; TRBD1 aligns across 8 bases. The CDR3 extends over 14 amino acids. V was clipped by 6 bases and J by 0 bases; unmatched bases: 1. Germline V gives CDR1 SGHRS, CDR2 YFSETQ. CDR3 coding DNA: TGCGCCAGCAAGGGACAGGCGAACACCGGGGAGCTGTTTTTT. It encodes CASKGQANTGELFF.

The chain joins TRBV30 to TRBJ1-1, with TRBD1 identical over 8 bases. Per germline, CDR1 GTSNPN and CDR2 SVGIG (reference sequence). This CDR3 is built from 13 residues. The trim removed 4 bases at V and 1 base at J, leaving 2 bases unmatched. The CDR3 bases are TGTGCCTGGACGGGACAGGCGAACACTGAAGCTTTCTTT. Encoded protein: CAWTGQANTEAFF.

This chain connects TRBV5-6 to TRBJ2-3; TRBD1 matches 8 bases. Trimming took 4 bases from V and 3 from J; bases not matched to a gene: 7. CDR3 length: 15 residues. From germline, CDR1 is SGHDT and CDR2 YYEEEE. This CDR3 is CASSEDRVGTDTQYF. CDR3 bases: TGTGCCAGCAGCGAGGACAGGGTGGGAACAGATACGCAGTATTTT. The variable domain in full, completed from reference TRBV5-6 and TRBJ2-3, reads DAGVTQSPTHLIKTRGQQVTLRCSPKSGHDTVSWYQQALGQGPQFIFQYYEEEERQRGNFPDRFSGHQFPNYSSELNVNALLLGDSALYLCASSEDRVGTDTQYFGPGTRLTVL.

The chain recombines TRBV27 with TRBJ1-5; a weak D match, TRBD1 (6 bases). The CDR3 is 14 residues long. Trimming took off 4 bases at V and 1 base at J, with 8 bases between the two ends. Germline CDR1 reads MNHEY; CDR2 reads SMNVEV (reference sequence). The CDR3 DNA is TGTGCCAGCAGTTACCAGGGGAGCAATCAGCCCCAGCATTTT. Translation: CASSYQGSNQPQHF.

J is TRBJ1-2 and V is TRBV9; no definite D call. The CDR3 length is 14 residues. The germline V gene encodes CDR1 SGDLS and CDR2 YYNGEE. Trimming removed 4 bases from V and 4 bases from J, with 14 bases in between. As DNA, the CDR3 is TGTGCCAGCAGCCCCCCTAGTAAGAGCTATGGCTACACCTTC. Amino acid sequence: CASSPPSKSYGYTF.

The chain combines TRBV18 with TRBJ1-3; 7 bases map to TRBD1. The junction had 10 bases not matched to a gene; V was cut back by 5 bases and J by 3 bases. CDR1 is KGHSH, CDR2 LQKENI, per germline. This CDR3 is built from 16 residues. CDR3 loop: CASSLLRQGGGNTIYF. Written as DNA, the CDR3 is TGTGCCAGCTCATTGTTGCGACAGGGTGGTGGAAACACCATATATTTT.

The chain carries TRBV7-6 and TRBJ1-1; 7 nucleotides line up with TRBD1. Unmatched junction bases numbered 8, after V lost 5 bases and J lost 5 bases. The CDR3 is 14 amino acids. Germline CDR1 SGHVS, CDR2 FNYEAQ. CDR3 sequence (DNA): TGTGCCAGCAGCCGCCGACAGGGCGGGACTGAAGCTTTCTTT. Translated: CASSRRQGGTEAFF.

The sample holds a few counts of this clone. As DNA, the CDR3 is TGTGCCAGCAGAAGACTAGGAGTCTCCTACGAGCAGTACTTC. Encoded protein: CASRRLGVSYEQYF. The rearrangement joins TRBV2 to TRBJ2-7; a weak D match, TRBD2 (6 bases). Trimming shortened V by 6 bases and J by 0 bases, and 12 bases separated the two germline ends. CDR1 SNHLY and CDR2 FYNNEI come from the germline V gene. This CDR3 has 14 residues.

This chain uses TRBV19 with TRBJ2-2; 9 bases match TRBD1. J lost 0 bases, V lost 7 bases, and 3 bases had no gene match. The CDR3 contains 15 residues. In germline, CDR1 is LNHDA, CDR2 SQIVND (reference sequence). The CDR3 DNA reads TGTGCCAGTATGACAGGGGGGGCGAACACCGGGGAGCTGTTTTTT. Residues: CASMTGGANTGELFF. Supplemented by reference TRBV19 and TRBJ2-2, the full variable domain reads DGGITQSPKYLFRKEGQNVTLSCEQNLNHDAMYWYRQDPGQGLRLIYYSQIVNDFQKGDIAEGYSVSREKKESFPLTVTSAQKNPTAFYLCASMTGGANTGELFFGEGSRLTVL.

The CDR3 loop reads CASSQGARGRGKTEAFF. CDR3 bases: TGTGCCAGCAGCCAAGGGGCCCGGGGCAGGGGGAAAACTGAAGCTTTCTTT. This chain connects TRBV3-1 (or the pseudogene TRBV3-2) to TRBJ1-1; 7 bases map to TRBD1. The CDR3 has 17 residues. CDR1 LGHDT and CDR2 YNNKEL come from the germline V gene (reference sequence). V trimming: 1 base; J trimming: 5 bases; junction bases outside the gene matches: 13.

V and J are TRBV12-5 and TRBJ2-3, with 14 positions matching TRBD2. The CDR3 consists of 16 residues. Germline V gene lookup returns CDR1 LGHNT and CDR2 FRNRAP. V shed 1 base and J 3 bases; nucleotides not matched to a gene: 0. CDR3 in DNA: TGTGCTAGTGGTTTGGGGACTAGCGGGGGGACAGATACGCAGTATTTT. This encodes CASGLGTSGGTDTQYF.

The chain recombines TRBV18 with TRBJ2-5; TRBD2 agrees at 7 bases. V was pared by 6 bases and J by 5 bases, with 6 bases of the junction left unmatched. Per germline, CDR1 KGHSH and CDR2 LQKENI. This CDR3 region has 13 residues. The CDR3 bases are TGTGCCAGCTCCCCGGGACTACGGGAGACCCAGTACTTC. This codes for CASSPGLRETQYF.

The V and J genes are TRBV28 and TRBJ2-1, with D possibly being TRBD1 (6 bases). The CDR3 runs 16 residues. Germline V lookup: CDR1 MDHEN, CDR2 SYDVKM. Trimming removed 6 bases from V and 12 bases from J, with 27 bases in between. The CDR3 protein is CASSPRGRGIRTGQFF. CDR3 bases: TGTGCCAGCAGCCCCCGGGGCAGGGGAATTCGTACTGGGCAGTTCTTC.

Of note for this clone: At one end the junction does not follow the germline gene, possibly because of a read error. The chain is built from TRBV19 and TRBJ1-1; 7 nucleotides line up with TRBD1. CDR3 length: 13 residues. The germline V gene encodes CDR1 LNHDA and CDR2 SQIVND (reference sequence). The CDR3 sequence: CASNRGQNAEAFF. The CDR3 DNA sequence: TGTGCCAGTAATAGGGGACAGAACGCTGAAGCTTTCTTT.

The chain is built from TRBV4-3 and TRBJ2-2; 7 bases align to TRBD1. The V gene's germline CDR1 is LGHNA and CDR2 YSLEER. This CDR3 is built from 16 residues. With V trimmed by 4 bases and J by 1 base, 6 bases remained unmatched. The CDR3 spells CASSPSGTENTGELFF. The CDR3 DNA reads TGCGCCAGCAGCCCTTCCGGGACAGAGAACACCGGGGAGCTGTTTTTT.

The CDR3 coding sequence is TGTGCCAGCAGCCCCGGGTCCTACGAGCAGTACTTC. It yields the protein CASSPGSYEQYF. The chain employs TRBV9 and TRBJ2-7, with unresolved D. Trimming stripped 4 bases from V and 1 base from J, with 6 bases between. The CDR3 totals 12 residues. The germline gives CDR1 SGDLS, CDR2 YYNGEE. The variable domain in full, with the rest retrieved from reference TRBV9 and TRBJ2-7, is DSGVTQTPKHLITATGQRVTLRCSPRSGDLSVYWYQQSLDQGLQFLIQYYNGEERAKGNILERFSAQQFPDLHSELNLSSLELGDSALYFCASSPGSYEQYFGPGTRLTVT.

V is TRBV7-2 and J is TRBJ1-1; the D gene is possibly TRBD1 (5 bases). V lost 5 bases and J 1 base, leaving 20 bases between the germline ends. Germline V lookup: CDR1 SGHTA, CDR2 FQGNSA. The CDR3 runs to 17 residues. The CDR3 protein is CASSHMWGQDPNTEAFF. In DNA form, the CDR3 reads TGTGCCAGCAGCCATATGTGGGGCCAGGACCCGAACACTGAAGCTTTCTTT.

The J gene is TRBJ1-1, the V gene TRBV30, with D unclear. Germline loops: CDR1 GTSNPN, CDR2 SVGIG (reference sequence). Trimming stripped 2 bases from V and 2 bases from J, with 9 bases between. The CDR3 covers 13 residues. Here the CDR3 reads CAWSSLRNTEAFF. The CDR3 coding sequence is TGTGCCTGGAGTTCCCTCAGAAACACTGAAGCTTTCTTT.

This clone was seen only once. V is TRBV7-2 and J is TRBJ2-1; weak D call: TRBD2 (6 bases). CDR3 length: 15 residues. V gave up 2 bases and J gave up 3 bases, with 11 bases separating them. Germline V gene data show CDR1 as SGHTA and CDR2 as FQGNSA. CDR3 protein: CASSLRRDYYNEQFF. In DNA, the CDR3 is TGTGCCAGCAGCTTACGGAGGGATTACTACAATGAGCAGTTCTTC.

V and J are TRBV29-1 and TRBJ2-1, with 7 nucleotides matching TRBD1. Germline CDR1 reads SQVTM; CDR2 reads ANQGSEA. The CDR3 consists of 16 residues. With V trimmed by 3 bases and J by 3 bases, 11 bases remained unmatched. DNA of the CDR3: TGCAGCGTTGATCCGCACAGGGGTAGCAACTACAATGAGCAGTTCTTC. It encodes CSVDPHRGSNYNEQFF.

This rearrangement joins TRBV6-6 to TRBJ1-6; TRBD1 agrees at 9 bases. This CDR3 comprises 16 residues. CDR1 is MNHNY and CDR2 is SVGAGI in the germline V gene (reference sequence). After removal of 5 bases from V and 8 bases from J, the junction contained 10 bases not matched to a gene. In nucleotides, the CDR3 is TGTGCCAGCAGTCGACAGGAGACAGGGGGGCATTCACCCCTCCACTTT. It yields the protein CASSRQETGGHSPLHF.